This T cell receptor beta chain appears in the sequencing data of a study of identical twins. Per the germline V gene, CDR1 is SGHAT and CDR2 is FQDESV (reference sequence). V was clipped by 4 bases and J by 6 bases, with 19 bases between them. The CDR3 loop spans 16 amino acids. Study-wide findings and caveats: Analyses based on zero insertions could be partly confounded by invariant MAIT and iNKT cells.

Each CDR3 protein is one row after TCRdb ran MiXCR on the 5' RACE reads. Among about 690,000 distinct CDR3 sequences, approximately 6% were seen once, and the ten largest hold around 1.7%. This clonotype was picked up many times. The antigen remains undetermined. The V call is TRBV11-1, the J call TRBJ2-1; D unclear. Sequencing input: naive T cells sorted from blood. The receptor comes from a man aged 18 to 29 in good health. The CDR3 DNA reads TGTGCCAGCAGCTCCCTAGGTAGTGCGGAATCCAATGAGCAGTTCTTC. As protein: CASSSLGSAESNEQFF.